This T cell receptor beta chain was recorded in a study of blood T cell repertoires in COVID-19. Study at large: The origin of the acute and convalescent COVID-19 samples was the United States, Italy and Spain. In each case, the material was cDNA or gDNA derived from T cells, B-cell-depleted T cells, or PBMCs.

The CDR3 extends over 20 amino acids. From germline, CDR1 is SGDLS and CDR2 YYNGEE. V gave up 0 bases and J gave up 7 bases; unmatched junction bases: 22. Per the study methods: Amplifying reference gene primers gave estimates of nucleated cell counts. Clones were sequenced by immunoSEQ multiplex PCR, and TCRdb holds only the in-frame ones, with some missing. The D gene and trimming were derived from the DNA, and the V and J assignments and clone size from that table. The sample shows 390,000 or so clones, about nine tenths of them seen only once. The clonotype comes from a woman younger than 45 with active or convalescent COVID-19. Sample: peripheral blood. The chain recombines TRBV9 with TRBJ2-1; TRBD2 aligns across 7 bases. The CDR3 loop is CASSVAGSGGDYGGQNEQFF. The CDR3 coding sequence is TGTGCCAGCAGCGTAGCGGGGAGCGGAGGGGACTACGGGGGTCAGAATGAGCAGTTCTTC.